This T cell receptor beta chain originates from a study of technical replicates of blood from a few donors (TCRdb year 2017). The CDR3 runs 13 residues from the cysteine to the phenylalanine. Only the CDR3 part of the read is kept: 39 bases, read in frame from the first base. The germline V gene (reference sequence) yields SGHNT for CDR1 and YYREEE for CDR2. At the junction V is shortened by 0 bases and J by 5 bases, with 7 bases in between. Receptors were amplified or captured by the immunoSEQ multiplex PCR assay. This is the immuneACCESS table as TCRdb keeps it, with only in-frame sequences that have V and J called. A part of the clones is gone; compared with another copy, unresolved V genes explain less than half, and the rest is unexplained. This sample is represented by 55,000 to 65,000 clones; less than 90% of them were singletons. Approximately 5.4% of the sample belongs to the ten largest clones.

Concerning this clone: This clone's antigen is unknown. No base qualities exist here, and no much larger clone lies one base off it.

Recombination connected TRBV5-4 to TRBJ2-3; the D gene is perhaps TRBD1, from 5 matching bases. The sequence was obtained from a human donor in good health. Some clones in this sample may be carry-over from other donors' samples. The specimen sequenced was PBMCs. The CDR3 protein: CASSLVGEDTQYF. In nucleotides, the sequence is TGTGCCAGCAGCTTGGTAGGGGAAGATACGCAGTATTTT.